The 32 T cell receptor beta chains reported below all come from one sample, sequenced in a study of vaccination and CD4 T cells after COVID-19. These TCRs are of unknown antigen specificity. The treatment is: roughly 10-day PBMC culture with coronavirus spike peptide pools or control peptides (ViraFEST assay). One should note that the unexposed donor's CD4+ T cells were collected before the COVID-19 pandemic (2011-2018). The assay that was used to sequence DNA from cultured CD4+ T cells was the Oncomine TCR Beta short-read assay. The template was genomic DNA from cultured CD4+ T cells. TCRdb reanalysed the PCR reads using MiXCR and keeps one entry per CDR3 protein. The sample lists about 9,300 distinct CDR3 sequences; about 34% were seen once. Sequencing used CD4+ T cells from blood, cultured in vitro. These receptors were collected from a human donor in good health.

This clonotype was seen only a few times. The rearrangement links TRBV7-2 to TRBJ1-5; D uncertain. V gave up 5 bases and J gave up 0 bases, with 8 bases separating them. This CDR3 is 14 amino acids long. Germline V lookup: CDR1 SGHTA, CDR2 FQGNSA. As DNA, the CDR3 is TGTGCCAGCAGCCCGAGGAATAGCAATCAGCCCCAGCATTTT. Translating it yields CASSPRNSNQPQHF.

This clonotype was seen more than once but under ten times. J is TRBJ2-7 and V is TRBV19, with D hard to call. Germline CDR1 reads LNHDA; CDR2 reads SQIVND (reference sequence). This CDR3 is built from 12 residues. The V and J ends lost 3 bases and 2 bases respectively, with 5 bases between them. The DNA for the CDR3 is TGTGCCAGTAGTATGTCTGCCTACGAGCAGTACTTC. Its translation: CASSMSAYEQYF.

This chain links TRBV7-2 with TRBJ2-2, with D possibly being TRBD2 (6 bases). The CDR3 sequence is 19 residues long. Trimming took off 5 bases at V and 1 base at J, with 23 bases between the two ends. The germline gives CDR1 SGHTA, CDR2 FQGNSA. The DNA for the CDR3 is TGTGCCAGCAGCGAGGGTGGGGAGGACTATCGGAAGAACACCGGGGAGCTGTTTTTT. It codes for CASSEGGEDYRKNTGELFF.

This chain connects TRBV10-3 to TRBJ2-5; D gene unclear. The ends were cut back, 8 bases at V and 0 bases at J, with 4 bases in the middle. The CDR3 is 11 residues long. CDR1 and CDR2 (germline): ENHRY, SYGVKD. The CDR3 region has the DNA TGTGCCATCCTCTACCAAGAGACCCAGTACTTC. It translates to CAILYQETQYF.

Regarding this clonotype: A junction end diverges from the germline sequence, so it may reflect a read error. V usage is TRBV20-1 and J usage is TRBJ1-2, with D maybe TRBD1 (6 bases). This CDR3 comprises 12 residues. Germline CDR1 DFQATT, CDR2 SNEGSKA (reference sequence). CDR3 nucleotide sequence: TGCAGTGCTCCGGACAGCCGCTATGACTACACCTTC. It codes for CSAPDSRYDYTF.

The chain combines TRBV6-1 with TRBJ2-1; a possible D gene is TRBD2 (6 bases). CDR3 length: 15 amino acids. Germline-derived CDR1 and CDR2 are MNHNS and SASEGT. The germline V and J ends were trimmed by 7 bases and 7 bases, with 20 bases remaining between them. The CDR3 is CASNKNSGSLNEQFF. Written as DNA, the CDR3 is TGTGCCAGCAATAAGAATAGCGGTAGCTTGAATGAGCAGTTCTTC.

The V gene is TRBV6-2 or TRBV6-3, the J gene TRBJ2-1; D unclear. The CDR3 contains 18 residues. Germline V gene lookup returns CDR1 MNHEY and CDR2 SVGEGT. Deletions cut 0 bases from V and 0 bases from J, with 15 bases between. The CDR3 region is CASSYSTSIEISYNEQFF. The CDR3 nucleotides read TGTGCCAGCAGTTACTCGACATCAATCGAGATCTCCTACAATGAGCAGTTCTTC.

This clonotype came up a few times. This rearrangement joins TRBV6-2 or TRBV6-3 to TRBJ1-6, with D uncertain. The CDR3 is made up of 13 amino acids. Looked up from germline, CDR1 is MNHEY and CDR2 is SVGEGT. Trimming shortened V by 2 bases and J by 9 bases, and 8 bases separated the two germline ends. CDR3 protein: CASSYKAGSPLHF. CDR3 DNA sequence: TGTGCCAGCAGTTACAAGGCTGGTTCACCCCTCCACTTT.

The chain couples TRBV20-1 to TRBJ1-5; D is undetermined. V dropped 2 bases and J dropped 4 bases, with 6 bases sitting between them. Germline V gene sequence: CDR1 DFQATT, CDR2 SNEGSKA (reference sequence). The CDR3 length is 12 residues. CDR3 loop: CSARPNNQPQHF. For the CDR3, the DNA is TGCAGTGCTAGACCTAATAATCAGCCCCAGCATTTT.

The chain combines TRBV6-1 with TRBJ1-4; D is unclear. CDR1 and CDR2 from the germline V gene are MNHNS and SASEGT. Trimming pared 10 bases from V and 4 bases from J, leaving 10 bases between. The CDR3 length is 12 residues. DNA for the CDR3: TGTGCCACAAGCATATTTAATGAAAAACTGTTTTTT. Translated, it gives CATSIFNEKLFF.

This chain connects TRBV18 to TRBJ2-3; a weak D match, TRBD2 (6 bases). This CDR3 comprises 12 residues. V lost 6 bases, J lost 5 bases, and 9 bases lay in between. In germline, CDR1 is KGHSH, CDR2 LQKENI. The CDR3 protein is CASSQAGDTQYF. CDR3 sequence (DNA): TGTGCCAGCTCCCAAGCGGGAGATACGCAGTATTTT.

The V and J genes are TRBV20-1 and TRBJ2-5; 8 bases align to TRBD2. Germline-derived CDR1 and CDR2 are DFQATT and SNEGSKA (reference sequence). The V gene end was trimmed by 0 bases and the J gene end by 5 bases; junction bases not matched to a gene: 8. The CDR3 has 15 amino acids. CDR3 sequence reads: CSARDGREGQETQYF. The CDR3 DNA follows: TGCAGTGCTAGAGATGGCCGGGAGGGCCAGGAGACCCAGTACTTC.

The gene calls are TRBV7-3 and TRBJ2-7, with 8 positions matching TRBD1. The CDR3 sequence is 13 residues long. From germline, CDR1 is SGHTA and CDR2 FQGTGA. Trimming cost V 5 bases and J 6 bases; bases outside gene matches: 6. The CDR3 coding sequence is TGTGCCAGCAGCCCAACGACAGGGGTCGAGCAGTACTTC. It specifies CASSPTTGVEQYF. Drawing the rest from reference TRBV7-3 and TRBJ2-7, the complete variable domain is GAGVSQTPSNKVTEKGKYVELRCDPISGHTALYWYRQSLGQGPEFLIYFQGTGAADDSGLPNDRFFAVRPEGSVSTLKIQRTERGDSAVYLCASSPTTGVEQYFGPGTRLTVT.

The chain is built from TRBV20-1 and TRBJ2-1, with D possibly being TRBD1 or TRBD2 (6 bases each). The CDR3 extends over 16 amino acids. V gave up 0 bases and J gave up 1 base, with 13 bases separating them. Per the germline V gene, CDR1 is DFQATT and CDR2 is SNEGSKA (reference sequence). As DNA, the CDR3 is TGCAGTGCTAGAGATTGGGGGCGGGGATCCTACAATGAGCAGTTCTTC. Protein sequence: CSARDWGRGSYNEQFF.

V is TRBV7-8 and J is TRBJ2-3, with 12 bases that match TRBD2. This CDR3 has 17 amino acids. Germline trimming cut 5 bases from V and 4 bases from J; bases unmatched to any gene: 10. Germline V gene lookup returns CDR1 SGHVS and CDR2 FQNEAQ. The CDR3 region has the DNA TGTGCCAGCAGCGTCCCGAAGACTAGCGGGAGCTCAGATACGCAGTATTTT. It codes for CASSVPKTSGSSDTQYF. The full variable domain, in which reference TRBV7-8 and TRBJ2-3 provide the parts outside the CDR3, is GAGVSQSPRYKVAKRGQDVALRCDPISGHVSLFWYQQALGQGPEFLTYFQNEAQLDKSGLPSDRFFAERPEGSVSTLKIQRTQQEDSAVYLCASSVPKTSGSSDTQYFGPGTRLTVL.

The chain employs TRBV7-3 and TRBJ2-6, with D possibly being TRBD1 (6 bases). Germline lookup yields CDR1 SGHTA and CDR2 FQGTGA. Trimming stripped 5 bases from V and 0 bases from J, with 8 bases between. CDR3 length: 15 residues. The CDR3 region is CASSLGGSGANVLTF. The CDR3 region has the DNA TGTGCCAGCAGCCTAGGGGGCTCTGGGGCCAACGTCCTGACTTTC.

The table lists this clonotype with a few counts. The genes are TRBV20-1 and TRBJ2-7; 7 positions agree with TRBD1. With V trimmed by 0 bases and J by 6 bases, 14 bases remained unmatched. The CDR3 is made up of 16 amino acids. The germline CDR1 and CDR2 sequences are DFQATT and SNEGSKA (reference sequence). CDR3 loop: CSARDSRAGGVSEQYF. Here the CDR3 DNA reads TGCAGTGCTAGAGATTCCCGAGCAGGGGGTGTGTCCGAGCAGTACTTC.

This chain links TRBV7-9 with TRBJ2-1; 7 bases map to TRBD2. CDR3 length: 12 amino acids. CDR1 is SEHNR, CDR2 FQNEAQ, per germline (reference sequence). Trimming removed 7 bases from V and 4 bases from J; junction bases left unmatched: 1. This CDR3 reads CASTSGYNEQFF. The CDR3 region has the DNA TGTGCCAGCACTAGCGGTTACAATGAGCAGTTCTTC. The full variable domain, completed using reference TRBV7-9 and TRBJ2-1, is DTGVSQNPRHKITKRGQNVTFRCDPISEHNRLYWYRQTLGQGPEFLTYFQNEAQLEKSRLLSDRFSAERPKGSFSTLEIQRTEQGDSAMYLCASTSGYNEQFFGPGTRLTVL.

This clonotype was counted between two and nine times. CDR3 DNA sequence: TGTGCCAGCAGCCCCGGGGGGGGAGGGCATCAGCCCCAGCATTTT. It is translated as CASSPGGGGHQPQHF. The genes are TRBV7-9 and TRBJ1-5, with D perhaps matching TRBD1 (5 bases). Germline CDR1 is SEHNR and CDR2 is FQNEAQ (reference sequence). The V end was cut by 5 bases, the J end by 5 bases, with 16 bases between. The CDR3 extends over 15 amino acids.

This clonotype occurred a few times. The rearrangement links TRBV5-1 to TRBJ2-3; 8 bases match TRBD1. Germline V lookup: CDR1 SGHRS, CDR2 YFSETQ. V trimming: 4 bases; J trimming: 5 bases; junction bases outside the gene matches: 9. CDR3 length: 15 residues. The CDR3 DNA reads as TGCGCCAGCAGCCCCGGGACAGGAACTCTAGATACGCAGTATTTT. This codes for CASSPGTGTLDTQYF.

This chain links TRBV28 with TRBJ1-2; D may be TRBD1 (5 bases). Trimming cost V 5 bases and J 8 bases, with 15 bases left between them. Germline V lookup: CDR1 MDHEN, CDR2 SYDVKM. This CDR3 has 13 residues. The DNA for the CDR3 is TGTGCCAGCAGTGCCCGGGACGTACGGGGCTACACCTTC. Translating gives CASSARDVRGYTF.

This clonotype is categorized as medium-sized. The genes are TRBV20-1 and TRBJ2-3; 7 nucleotides match TRBD2. The length of the CDR3 is 16 residues. In germline, CDR1 is DFQATT, CDR2 SNEGSKA (reference sequence). The trim removed 2 bases at V and 0 bases at J, leaving 8 bases unmatched. The CDR3 region has the DNA TGCAGTGCTAGACTAGCGGAGCGGCCTAGCACAGATACGCAGTATTTT. Protein: CSARLAERPSTDTQYF.

This clonotype was seen a few times. J is TRBJ2-2 and V is TRBV6-2 or TRBV6-3; D might be TRBD2 (5 bases). Germline V gene data show CDR1 as MNHEY and CDR2 as SVGEGT. Trimming stripped 5 bases from V and 8 bases from J, with 12 bases between. The CDR3 sequence is 13 residues long. The CDR3 reads CASSPTIPGELFF. Here the CDR3 DNA reads TGTGCCAGCAGTCCGACTATCCCTGGGGAGCTGTTTTTT.

The chain couples TRBV19 to TRBJ1-2; D gene ambiguous. The CDR3 has 14 residues. Trimming took off 4 bases at V and 1 base at J, with 10 bases between the two ends. The germline gives CDR1 LNHDA, CDR2 SQIVND (reference sequence). The chain's CDR3 is CASSTRVFNYGYTF. The CDR3 DNA sequence: TGTGCCAGTAGTACTCGGGTCTTTAACTATGGCTACACCTTC.

The chain carries TRBV5-4 and TRBJ2-3; D is undetermined. Germline V gene data show CDR1 as SGHNT and CDR2 as YYREEE (reference sequence). CDR3 size: 13 residues. V was clipped by 6 bases and J by 2 bases, with 10 bases between them. CDR3 sequence (DNA): TGTGCCAGCACCCCTGGATCCACAGATACGCAGTATTTT. Protein sequence: CASTPGSTDTQYF.

Sample share makes this clonotype medium-sized. The CDR3, as DNA: TGTGCCAGCAGTCAAGCCGCCAGGTACACTGAAGCTTTCTTT. Its protein is CASSQAARYTEAFF. The V and J genes are TRBV11-3 and TRBJ1-1; D is unclear. The V end lost 6 bases, the J end lost 3 bases, and 14 bases lay between the germline ends. Germline V CDR1 and CDR2: SGHNT, YENEEA. CDR3 length: 14 residues.

The chain joins TRBV11-1 to TRBJ2-1; D might be TRBD1 (6 bases). Trimming took 5 bases from V and 8 from J, leaving 13 bases between them. Germline-derived CDR1 and CDR2 are SGHAT and FQDESV (reference sequence). CDR3 length equals 13 residues. The CDR3 DNA reads TGTGCCAGCAGCGCCTCCGGGACATATGAGCAGTTCTTC. This translates into CASSASGTYEQFF.

There are a few counts of this clonotype. The J gene is TRBJ1-1, the V gene TRBV12-3 or TRBV12-4; D unresolved. The CDR3 totals 13 residues. Deletions cut 2 bases from V and 1 base from J, with 5 bases between. In DNA, the CDR3 is TGTGCCAGCAGTTTACTGGAGAACACTGAAGCTTTCTTT. Translation: CASSLLENTEAFF.

The chain employs TRBV25-1 and TRBJ2-5, with D possibly matching TRBD1 (6 bases). The CDR3 extends over 13 amino acids. Germline V lookup: CDR1 MGHDK, CDR2 SYGVNS. With 3 bases removed from V and 5 bases from J, the gap between germline ends came to 10 bases. CDR3 coding DNA: TGTGCCAGCAGTGACCCTAGGGGGGAGACCCAGTACTTC. Its translation: CASSDPRGETQYF.

This clonotype is categorized as medium-sized (0.01 to 0.1%). This chain links TRBV15 with TRBJ1-5; D may be TRBD1 (5 bases). Germline loops: CDR1 LNHNV, CDR2 YYDKDF (reference sequence). The CDR3 sequence is 16 residues long. V shed 3 bases and J shed 6 bases, with 18 bases lying between them. DNA for the CDR3: TGTGCCACCAGCAGGGCGATCAGAGGGGCGACTCAGCCCCAGCATTTT. Protein product: CATSRAIRGATQPQHF.

The sample holds a few counts of this clonotype. The chain joins TRBV28 to TRBJ1-6; D possibly corresponds to TRBD1 (5 bases). The CDR3 contains 15 residues. V lost 5 bases and J lost 10, with 18 bases in between. CDR1 is MDHEN, CDR2 SYDVKM, per germline. The CDR3 DNA sequence: TGTGCCAGCAGTCCACAAATCGGAGGGGAATCACCCCTCCACTTT. Protein: CASSPQIGGESPLHF.

This clonotype was observed once. The V gene is TRBV6-1, the J gene TRBJ2-7; 13 nucleotides line up with TRBD2. CDR1 and CDR2 from the germline V gene are MNHNS and SASEGT. V was pared by 2 bases and J by 2 bases, with 6 bases of the junction left unmatched. This CDR3 spans 17 amino acids. DNA for the CDR3: TGTGCCAGCAGTGAACTGGGGACTAGCGGGACCGCCTACGAGCAGTACTTC. Its protein product is CASSELGTSGTAYEQYF.